One and the same sample provided the 14 T cell receptor beta chains below, sequenced in a study of shared clonotypes between healthy human individuals. Clones were read by immunoSEQ multiplex PCR, and TCRdb kept only the in-frame ones, dropping some. The repertoire has under 650,000 clones, 95% to 97% of them found once; the top ten carry approximately 0.06%. The sample consisted of naive CD4+ T cells sorted from blood. Specified subset: CD45RA+ positively selected. These receptors all come from a young woman in good health.

J is TRBJ1-4 and V is TRBV14; 7 nucleotides match TRBD1. Germline-derived CDR1 and CDR2 are SGHDN and FVKESK. CDR3 length equals 14 residues. With V trimmed by 4 bases and J by 7 bases, 6 bases remained unmatched. CDR3 loop: CASSPWTGGEKLFF. The DNA for the CDR3 is TGTGCCAGCAGCCCATGGACAGGCGGTGAAAAACTGTTTTTT. The entire variable domain, with the rest obtained from reference TRBV14 and TRBJ1-4, is as follows: EAGVTQFPSHSVIEKGQTVTLRCDPISGHDNLYWYRRVMGKEIKFLLHFVKESKQDESGMPNNRFLAERTGGTYSTLKVQPAELEDSGVYFCASSPWTGGEKLFFGSGTQLSVL.

The V call is TRBV28, the J call TRBJ1-2; no firm D call. Trimming cost V 3 bases and J 4 bases, with 9 bases left between them. Germline-derived CDR1 and CDR2 are MDHEN and SYDVKM. This CDR3 region has 13 residues. CDR3 sequence (DNA): TGTGCCAGCAGTTTGAGCACCCCCTATGGCTACACCTTC. It specifies CASSLSTPYGYTF.

V is TRBV19 and J is TRBJ1-5; D ambiguous. This CDR3 is 15 amino acids long. V was cut by 6 bases and J by 0 bases, with 12 bases left in between. CDR1 is LNHDA, CDR2 SQIVND, per germline (reference sequence). CDR3 sequence reads: CASRPDRYSNQPQHF. Here the CDR3 DNA reads TGTGCCAGTAGACCCGACCGTTATAGCAATCAGCCCCAGCATTTT.

The chain carries TRBV5-1 and TRBJ2-7; a weak D match, TRBD2 (6 bases). This CDR3 spans 13 amino acids. Deletions cut 3 bases from V and 2 bases from J, with 9 bases between. CDR1 and CDR2 from the germline V gene are SGHRS and YFSETQ. The DNA of the CDR3 is TGCGCCAGCAGCTCTCGACTAGCCTACGAGCAGTACTTC. Residues: CASSSRLAYEQYF.

V usage is TRBV21-1 and J usage is TRBJ2-7; the DNA was not compared with TRBD1, the D call given in the table. TRBV21-1 represents a pseudogene. The CDR3 length is 12 residues. CDR3 loop: CASLQGFNEQYF. The CDR3 bases are TGTGCCTCCTTACAGGGTTTCAACGAGCAGTACTTC.

The chain uses TRBV6-1 and TRBJ2-5; D not certain. Germline V gene sequence: CDR1 MNHNS, CDR2 SASEGT. CDR3 length: 14 amino acids. V lost 8 bases and J lost 7, with 20 bases in between. CDR3 residues: CASFHKGHDGTQYF. CDR3 DNA sequence: TGTGCCAGCTTCCACAAAGGGCACGATGGGACCCAGTACTTC.

The genes are TRBV28 and TRBJ2-1; D call uncertain. CDR3 length equals 13 residues. Looked up from germline, CDR1 is MDHEN and CDR2 is SYDVKM. V was shortened by 3 bases and J by 4 bases, with 7 bases between the two germline ends. The CDR3 region has the DNA TGTGCCAGCAGTTTTGGCACTTACAATGAGCAGTTCTTC. It encodes CASSFGTYNEQFF.

The CDR3 here is CASSLDGNQAFF. CDR3 nucleotide sequence: TGTGCCAGCAGCTTAGACGGGAACCAAGCTTTCTTT. The chain links TRBV7-9 to TRBJ1-1; D gene ambiguous. Looked up from germline, CDR1 is SEHNR and CDR2 is FQNEAQ (reference sequence). V was clipped by 1 base and J by 9 bases, with 9 bases between them. The CDR3 totals 12 residues.

V gene TRBV28 combines with J gene TRBJ1-6, with unresolved D. This CDR3 spans 14 amino acids. V lost 7 bases and J 5 bases, leaving 12 bases between the germline ends. CDR1 and CDR2 (germline): MDHEN, SYDVKM. The CDR3 spells CASTSPRDNSPLHF. DNA of the CDR3: TGTGCCAGCACCTCCCCTCGGGATAATTCACCCCTCCACTTT.

J is TRBJ1-1 and V is TRBV15, with a possible D match to TRBD1 (5 bases). CDR3 length: 15 amino acids. V was shortened by 1 base and J by 1 base, with 10 bases between the two germline ends. The V gene's germline CDR1 is LNHNV and CDR2 YYDKDF (reference sequence). This chain's CDR3 is CATSRGGTANTEAFF. The DNA for the CDR3 is TGTGCCACCAGCAGAGGTGGGACGGCGAACACTGAAGCTTTCTTT.

The chain employs TRBV19 and TRBJ2-7, with TRBD2 as a possible D gene (6 bases). Germline V gene lookup returns CDR1 LNHDA and CDR2 SQIVND (reference sequence). This CDR3 region has 15 residues. V was trimmed by 1 base and J by 5 bases, leaving 15 bases between them. In nucleotides, the CDR3 is TGTGCCAGTAGTATAGCGGGAGTTCGTAAAAACGAGCAGTACTTC. Amino acid sequence: CASSIAGVRKNEQYF.

In this sample, this clone turned up once. The chain employs TRBV27 and TRBJ1-4, with TRBD1 matching 10 bases. Germline V gene sequence: CDR1 MNHEY, CDR2 SMNVEV (reference sequence). V dropped 6 bases and J dropped 5; count of bases not matched to a gene: 3. This CDR3 region has 14 residues. Here the CDR3 DNA reads TGTGCCAGCAGGTCGACAGGGGGCAATGAAAAACTGTTTTTT. It yields the protein CASRSTGGNEKLFF.

This clone has only a few counts. CDR3 sequence (DNA): TGTGCCATCAGTGAGTCAGGATTGCACGAAAAACTGTTTTTT. Protein: CAISESGLHEKLFF. J is TRBJ1-4 and V is TRBV10-3; D ambiguous. Deletions cut 0 bases from V and 8 bases from J, with 10 bases between. The CDR3 covers 14 residues. The V gene's germline CDR1 is ENHRY and CDR2 SYGVKD.

The chain uses TRBV28 and TRBJ2-1; D gene unclear. This CDR3 contains 15 residues. Germline V gene lookup returns CDR1 MDHEN and CDR2 SYDVKM. The V end lost 6 bases, the J end lost 3 bases, and 15 bases lay between the germline ends. The CDR3 DNA is TGTGCCAGCAGCCCGCCTGGTGCCCTCTACAATGAGCAGTTCTTC. Its protein product is CASSPPGALYNEQFF.